Below, one T cell receptor (beta chain) is given with its context. Its antigen is currently unknown. Over 18 months, lack of ophthalmopathy progression marked Graves' hyperthyroidism as stable. Thyroid ultrasound and orbital computed tomography, with clinical symptoms and serum thyroxine and TRAb, informed diagnoses. The PBMCs studied were ones that came from 9 to 10 ml fresh peripheral blood. Amplification of TCR beta CDR3 regions used RNA as the template. Using the HTBI primer set, a first-round RT-PCR was run on the TCR CDR3. TCRdb re-derived calls from the multiplex PCR reads in MiXCR, one entry per CDR3 protein. The table has about 480,000 distinct CDR3 sequences, approximately 14% seen once; the top ten hold under 20%. The data belong to a study of T cells in Graves' hyperthyroidism and ophthalmopathy. Study outcomes and limitations: Ophthalmopathy and stable hyperthyroidism were told apart by a 13 V-J model.

The CDR3 has 14 residues. V dropped 7 bases and J dropped 5; count of bases not matched to a gene: 6. Germline CDR1 reads SEHNR; CDR2 reads FQNEAQ (reference sequence). The sequencing input was blood. This chain joins TRBV7-9 and TRBJ2-2, with 8 bases matching TRBD2. This clonotype originated in a woman between 18 and 29 years old with Graves' hyperthyroidism. The DNA for the CDR3 is TGTGCCAGCACGGGAGGGTTGGAGACCGGGGAGCTGTTTTTT. It specifies CASTGGLETGELFF. The entire variable domain, with the rest obtained from reference TRBV7-9 and TRBJ2-2, is as follows: DTGVSQNPRHKITKRGQNVTFRCDPISEHNRLYWYRQTLGQGPEFLTYFQNEAQLEKSRLLSDRFSAERPKGSFSTLEIQRTEQGDSAMYLCASTGGLETGELFFGEGSRLTVL.